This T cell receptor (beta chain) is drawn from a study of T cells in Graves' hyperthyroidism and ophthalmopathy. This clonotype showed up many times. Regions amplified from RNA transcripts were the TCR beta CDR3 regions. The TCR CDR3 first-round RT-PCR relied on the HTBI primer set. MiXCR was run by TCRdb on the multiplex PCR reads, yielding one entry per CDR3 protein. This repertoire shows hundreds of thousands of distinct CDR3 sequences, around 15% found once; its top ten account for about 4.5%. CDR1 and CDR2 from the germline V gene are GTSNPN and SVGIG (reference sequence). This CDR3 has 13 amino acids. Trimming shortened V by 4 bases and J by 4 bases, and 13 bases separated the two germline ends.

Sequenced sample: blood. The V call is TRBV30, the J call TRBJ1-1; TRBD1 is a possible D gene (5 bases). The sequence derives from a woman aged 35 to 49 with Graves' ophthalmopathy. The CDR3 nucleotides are TGTGCCTGGAAACTGCGGGGCCTCACTGAAGCTTTCTTT. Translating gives CAWKLRGLTEAFF.